This is a list of T cell receptor beta chains from one sample in a study of blood T cell repertoires in COVID-19. The method was immunoSEQ multiplex PCR; TCRdb's version includes in-frame clones alone and lacks a portion of them. This sample has about 58,000 clones, with 89% found just once. The sample was peripheral blood. These receptor sequences come from a woman in her sixties or seventies with active COVID-19. Each CDR3 is given with its conserved first and last residue. D genes are given only for firm matches. Only some rows state a clone size, as once, few, many or a class for expanded clones.

TRBD2	TRBV3-1/TRBV3-2	-	TRBJ2-1	CASTGSGGHNEQFF	TGTGCCAGCACAGGTAGCGGGGGGCACAATGAGCAGTTCTTC
-	TRBV27	-	TRBJ2-3	CASSFHRGLGTDTQYF	TGTGCCAGCAGTTTCCACAGGGGACTAGGCACAGATACGCAGTATTTT
-	TRBV5-6	once	TRBJ2-7	CASSRQGAGSYEQYF	TGTGCCAGCAGTCGACAGGGCGCGGGATCCTACGAGCAGTACTTC
-	TRBV9	-	TRBJ1-2	CASSVGAQGYTF	TGTGCCAGCAGCGTAGGGGCGCAGGGCTACACCTTC
TRBD1	TRBV7-2	-	TRBJ2-4	CASSLAPGQGIDIQYF	TGTGCCAGCAGCTTAGCTCCGGGACAGGGGATAGACATTCAGTACTTC
TRBD2	TRBV6-2/TRBV6-3	once	TRBJ2-6	CASSQTRASGVYSGANVLTF	TGTGCCAGCAGCCAGACTCGAGCTAGCGGGGTATACTCTGGGGCCAACGTCCTGACTTTC
-	TRBV7-8	-	TRBJ2-7	CASSPGNEQYF	TGTGCCAGCAGCCCAGGGAACGAGCAGTACTTC
TRBD2	TRBV7-2	-	TRBJ2-1	CASSLGTSGPNEQFF	TGTGCCAGCAGCTTAGGGACTAGCGGCCCCAATGAGCAGTTCTTC
TRBD1	TRBV3-1/TRBV3-2	-	TRBJ2-7	CASSQADRGAYEQYF	TGTGCCAGCAGCCAAGCAGACAGGGGCGCCTACGAGCAGTACTTC
TRBD1	TRBV4-3	-	TRBJ1-4	CASSQQNRGREKLFF	TGCGCCAGCAGCCAACAAAACAGGGGAAGGGAAAAACTGTTTTTT
-	TRBV6-1	-	TRBJ2-7	CASSEVGHYEQYF	TGTGCCAGCAGTGAAGTGGGGCACTACGAGCAGTACTTC
TRBD1	TRBV7-6	-	TRBJ2-3	CASSLGQGAADTQYF	TGTGCCAGCAGCCTCGGACAGGGGGCGGCAGATACGCAGTATTTT
TRBD1	TRBV14	-	TRBJ2-1	CASSQRGQFSYNEQFF	TGTGCCAGCAGCCAAAGGGGACAGTTTTCCTACAATGAGCAGTTCTTC
TRBD2	TRBV27	-	TRBJ2-1	CASSLSGGGSYNEQFF	TGTGCCAGCAGTTTATCGGGCGGGGGCTCCTACAATGAGCAGTTCTTC
-	TRBV19	once	TRBJ1-2	CASSPTSREAYGYTF	TGTGCCAGTAGTCCTACCTCAAGGGAGGCCTATGGCTACACCTTC
-	TRBV7-2	-	TRBJ1-6	CASSFTGSPLHF	TGTGCCAGCAGCTTCACAGGATCCCCCCTCCACTTT
-	TRBV12-5	-	TRBJ2-5	CASGTAIGAQYF	TGTGCTAGTGGTACCGCAATCGGGGCCCAGTACTTC
TRBD1	TRBV3-1/TRBV3-2	-	TRBJ2-7	CASSQTGVSSYEQYF	TGTGCCAGCAGCCAGACAGGGGTTAGTTCCTACGAGCAGTACTTC
TRBD1	TRBV5-6	few	TRBJ2-5	CASSFRGQSRSGETQYF	TGTGCCAGCAGCTTTAGGGGACAGTCCAGGTCTGGAGAGACCCAGTACTTC
TRBD1	TRBV9	-	TRBJ1-2	CASSSRGTGGSEGYTF	TGTGCCAGCAGCTCAAGAGGTACAGGGGGTTCCGAGGGCTACACCTTC